Below are 11 T cell receptor beta chains sequenced from a single sample in a study of blood T cell repertoires in COVID-19. The repertoire was sequenced with immunoSEQ multiplex PCR; TCRdb's copy has only in-frame clones and lacks some. The table includes approximately 98,000 clones, around 81% detected once. Sequences were obtained from peripheral blood. The source of these receptors is a man aged 55 to 70 with acute or convalescent COVID-19.

This clone was seen just once. This chain uses TRBV7-2 with TRBJ1-4, with D possibly TRBD1 on 5 matching bases. The V and J ends lost 2 bases and 5 bases respectively, with 12 bases between them. This CDR3 spans 15 amino acids. Per the germline V gene, CDR1 is SGHTA and CDR2 is FQGNSA. CDR3 loop: CASSLFGQGNEKLFF. Here the CDR3 DNA reads TGTGCCAGCAGCTTATTTGGGCAGGGAAATGAAAAACTGTTTTTT.

The chain links TRBV5-5 to TRBJ1-2, with 8 bases fitting TRBD1. The J segment lost 3 bases and the V segment lost 0 bases, leaving 10 bases of the junction unmatched. This CDR3 comprises 17 residues. Germline CDR1 and CDR2: SGHKS and YYEKEE (reference sequence). The CDR3 region has the DNA TGTGCCAGCAGCTTGGGACAGGGGTCCCAGGCCCACTATGGCTACACCTTC. It yields the protein CASSLGQGSQAHYGYTF.

This chain links TRBV27 with TRBJ1-4, with 9 bases lining up with TRBD1. V trimming: 4 bases; J trimming: 7 bases; junction bases outside the gene matches: 7. Germline lookup yields CDR1 MNHEY and CDR2 SMNVEV (reference sequence). The CDR3 is 15 residues long. The CDR3 DNA reads as TGTGCCAGCAGTTCTAACAGGGGGCAGGGTGAAAAACTGTTTTTT. Protein sequence: CASSSNRGQGEKLFF.

V is TRBV9 and J is TRBJ1-4; tentative D call: TRBD1 (5 bases). CDR1 is SGDLS, CDR2 YYNGEE, per germline. V was pared by 4 bases and J by 4 bases, with 17 bases between. The CDR3 has 16 amino acids. In nucleotides, the CDR3 is TGTGCCAGCAGCATCCGACCAACAGGCGATAATGAAAAACTGTTTTTT. Its translation: CASSIRPTGDNEKLFF.

The rearrangement joins TRBV6-5 to TRBJ2-7; TRBD1 matches 9 bases. CDR1 MNHEY and CDR2 SVGAGI come from the germline V gene. Trimming took 6 bases from V and 9 from J; bases not matched to a gene: 9. The CDR3 is 13 amino acids. For the CDR3, the DNA is TGTGCCAGCAGGGTACCGGGACAGGGAAGGCAGTACGTC. Protein: CASRVPGQGRQYV.

V usage is TRBV5-1 and J usage is TRBJ1-1; D is perhaps TRBD1 (6 bases). The V and J ends lost 3 bases and 1 base respectively, with 10 bases between them. The CDR3 spans 14 residues. The germline V gene encodes CDR1 SGHRS and CDR2 YFSETQ. The CDR3 coding sequence is TGCGCCAGCAGCTCATCGACAGGGAACACTGAAGCTTTCTTT. This codes for CASSSSTGNTEAFF.

This clone is a singleton in its sample. This rearrangement joins TRBV7-9 to TRBJ1-1, with D hard to call. This CDR3 spans 14 amino acids. Germline V gene sequence: CDR1 SEHNR, CDR2 FQNEAQ (reference sequence). The V and J ends lost 1 base and 1 base respectively, with 7 bases between them. The CDR3 DNA follows: TGTGCCAGCAGCTTAGTTAGTCAGAACACTGAAGCTTTCTTT. Protein: CASSLVSQNTEAFF.

The chain combines TRBV4-3 with TRBJ2-1; 12 bases fit TRBD1. The CDR3 covers 19 residues. The V gene's germline CDR1 is LGHNA and CDR2 YSLEER. The V gene end was trimmed by 1 base and the J gene end by 5 bases; junction bases not matched to a gene: 12. The CDR3 DNA reads as TGCGCCAGCAGCCAAGTGGTTGTGGGGACAGGGGGCGAGAACAATGAGCAGTTCTTC. Amino acid sequence: CASSQVVVGTGGENNEQFF.

The chain joins TRBV10-3 to TRBJ2-7, with 13 bases that match TRBD2. This CDR3 comprises 15 residues. V lost 6 bases and J lost 3; bases outside the gene matches: 5. Germline-derived CDR1 and CDR2 are ENHRY and SYGVKD. DNA of the CDR3: TGTGCCATCAGGGGACTAGCGGGACAATTCTACGAGCAGTACTTC. Translation: CAIRGLAGQFYEQYF.

CDR3 DNA sequence: TGTGCCTGGAGCCAGTCATCGAGGCGAGACTATGGCTACACCTTC. Translation gives CAWSQSSRRDYGYTF. The V gene is TRBV30, the J gene TRBJ1-2, with no clear D. Trimming pared 3 bases from V and 3 bases from J, leaving 17 bases between. Looked up from germline, CDR1 is GTSNPN and CDR2 is SVGIG (reference sequence). The CDR3 covers 15 residues.

The rearrangement links TRBV29-1 to TRBJ1-5, with D perhaps TRBD1 (5 bases). Trimming stripped 7 bases from V and 2 bases from J, with 12 bases between. This CDR3 has 13 residues. Per germline, CDR1 SQVTM and CDR2 ANQGSEA. The CDR3 is CSAAQGGNQPQHF. CDR3 sequence (DNA): TGCAGCGCTGCCCAGGGCGGCAATCAGCCCCAGCATTTT.